This T cell receptor (beta chain) was sequenced in a study of early T cells in non-severe SARS-CoV-2 infection. Via MiXCR, TCRdb re-called the 5' RACE reads, giving one row per CDR3 protein. Counted here are about 36,000 distinct CDR3 sequences, less than 8% occurring once; the ten biggest clones make up more than 20%. This clonotype has ten or more counts. The antigen is not known. General observations from the study: There was a bias toward anti-spike CD8 responses in VDJdb matching, which missed private and CD4 specificities.

Looked up from germline, CDR1 is SEHNR and CDR2 is FQNEAQ (reference sequence). The CDR3 has 14 amino acids. The V end lost 3 bases, the J end lost 5 bases, and 11 bases lay between the germline ends. This sequence was found in an adult who was a healthcare worker with PCR-confirmed SARS-CoV-2 infection or an uninfected control (not recorded which). The input for sequencing was whole blood, taken at baseline. The V call is TRBV7-9, the J call TRBJ1-5; D is perhaps TRBD1 (6 bases). In nucleotides, the CDR3 is TGTGCCAGCAGCTTGGACAGTCGGGATCAGCCCCAGCATTTT. It specifies CASSLDSRDQPQHF.